The source of this TCR beta chain is a study of patients and donors after allogeneic stem cell transplantation. This clonotype occurred a few times. CDR1 SEHNR and CDR2 FQNEAQ come from the germline V gene (reference sequence). V was pared by 5 bases and J by 8 bases, with 15 bases between. CDR3 length equals 13 residues. Using its own MiXCR run on the RT-PCR reads, TCRdb lists one record per CDR3 protein. Among some 92,000 distinct CDR3 sequences, around 48% were seen once, and the ten largest hold under 70%. Material: blood, either unsorted or a sorted T cell fraction (not recorded which). This TCR was recovered from a human donor who was either an allogeneic HSCT recipient or a stem cell or donor lymphocyte infusion donor (not recorded which). It is not recorded whose cells these are; they may come from a transplant donor. J is TRBJ1-1 and V is TRBV7-9, with D unresolved. The CDR3 region has the DNA TGTGCCAGCAGCCCCCTAGACACGACAGAAGCTTTCTTT. It yields the protein CASSPLDTTEAFF.